This TCR beta chain emerged from a study of human T cells and chemical hapten exposure. Study-wide context: 2% DPC was applied to around 2 cm by around 2 cm of upper inner arm skin for sensitization. Study-wide points: TCRs exceeding 1 in 1000 frequency stayed unchanged with DPC sensitization. Controls formed significantly fewer large CDR3 similarity clusters than expanded TCRs did.

The V end lost 1 base, the J end lost 5 bases, and 5 bases lay between the germline ends. This CDR3 comprises 12 residues. Germline V gene sequence: CDR1 LGHDT, CDR2 YNNKEL (reference sequence). A remark on this clonotype: Its antigen remains unknown.

Regarding time point: patch test 2, 6 weeks after DPC sensitization. Treatment denoted: therapeutic diphenylcyclopropenone sensitization with weekly scalp DPC. The study used a library that attached unique molecular identifiers to individual cDNA molecules. From the RACE reads, TCRdb called clonotypes with MiXCR, one entry per CDR3 protein. This table holds 65,000 to 95,000 distinct CDR3 sequences, approximately 7% found once. The receptor was isolated from a woman aged 25 to 39 with alopecia areata. Some clones in this sample may be carry-over from other donors' samples. The input for sequencing was whole blood, taken in connection with sensitization to the hapten diphenylcyclopropenone (DPC). The rearrangement links TRBV3-1 to TRBJ1-2, with no clear D. The CDR3 sequence is CASSQAGYGYTF. DNA of the CDR3: TGTGCCAGCAGCCAAGCAGGTTATGGCTACACCTTC.